These 5 T cell receptor beta chains came from one sample sequenced in a study of PD-1 blockade in classical Hodgkin lymphoma. Produced via immunoSEQ multiplex PCR; TCRdb's table is partial and in-frame only. The sample has some 96,000 clones, 93% seen once; the top ten hold 2%. Time point described: cycle 4 day 1 (C4D1), after 6 weeks of nivolumab. No patient escaped relapse after autologous stem cell transplantation, and brentuximab vedotin exposure varied. Specimen: peripheral blood mononuclear cells (PBMCs), collected before the fourth cycle of nivolumab. The receptors derive from a human donor with classical Hodgkin lymphoma.

This clone was recorded only once. The V and J genes are TRBV7-3 and TRBJ1-1; D remains unclear. CDR1 and CDR2 (germline): SGHTA, FQGTGA. This CDR3 contains 13 residues. Trimming stripped 4 bases from V and 0 bases from J, with 6 bases between. CDR3 residues: CASSSTVNTEAFF. DNA for the CDR3: TGTGCCAGCAGCTCGACGGTGAACACTGAAGCTTTCTTT.

The CDR3 region is CASSVEPGHRTDTQYF. CDR3 nucleotides: TGTGCCAGCAGCGTAGAACCGGGACATCGCACAGATACGCAGTATTTT. V and J are TRBV9 and TRBJ2-3; D might be TRBD1 (6 bases). Germline CDR1 reads SGDLS; CDR2 reads YYNGEE. V lost 0 bases and J lost 1, with 12 bases in between. This CDR3 region has 16 residues.

The gene calls are TRBV27 and TRBJ2-7; the D gene is possibly TRBD2 (6 bases). Trimming pared 2 bases from V and 8 bases from J, leaving 13 bases between. CDR3 length: 13 amino acids. Germline assignment: CDR1 MNHEY and CDR2 SMNVEV (reference sequence). CDR3 bases: TGTGCCAGCAGTTTAGGAAGGAGGGGCAAGCAGTACTTC. Its protein product is CASSLGRRGKQYF.

This clone was observed a few times. The gene calls are TRBV7-6 and TRBJ1-2; D is perhaps TRBD1 (5 bases). The CDR3 runs 13 residues. The germline gives CDR1 SGHVS, CDR2 FNYEAQ. Trimming took off 5 bases at V and 7 bases at J, with 14 bases between the two ends. The CDR3 reads CASSPRAGRGYTF. CDR3 nucleotides: TGTGCCAGCAGCCCCCGGGCAGGGCGTGGCTACACCTTC. The whole variable domain, filled in from reference TRBV7-6 and TRBJ1-2, reads GAGVSQSPRYKVTKRGQDVALRCDPISGHVSLYWYRQALGQGPEFLTYFNYEAQQDKSGLPNDRFSAERPEGSISTLTIQRTEQRDSAMYRCASSPRAGRGYTFGSGTRLTVV.

The CDR3 coding sequence is TGTGCCAGCAGCTTCGACCGGATAGCGGGACTAAGCACAGATACGCAGTATTTT. Translated: CASSFDRIAGLSTDTQYF. The chain recombines TRBV7-8 with TRBJ2-3, with TRBD2 matching over 8 bases. V was clipped by 3 bases and J by 0 bases; unmatched bases: 11. In germline, CDR1 is SGHVS, CDR2 FQNEAQ. This CDR3 is 18 amino acids long.